The 27 T cell receptor beta chains given below trace back to one sample, sequenced in a study of identical twins. In TCRdb, the 5' RACE reads were re-called with MiXCR into one record per CDR3 protein. The table has 500,000 or so distinct CDR3 sequences, 12% to 15% seen once. This same sample was also part of a study on yellow fever vaccine responses in identical twins.

Sequencing was carried out using CD4+ T cells sorted from blood. The receptors here all came from a young woman in good health.

The chain is built from TRBV5-1 and TRBJ2-2; D is possibly TRBD1 (6 bases). V gave up 4 bases and J gave up 4 bases, with 17 bases separating them. Germline CDR1 reads SGHRS; CDR2 reads YFSETQ. CDR3 length: 16 amino acids. CDR3 nucleotides: TGCGCCAGCAGCGGCCAGGGACCAGGGGTCACCGGGGAGCTGTTTTTT. Translation gives CASSGQGPGVTGELFF. The whole variable domain, remainder taken from reference TRBV5-1 and TRBJ2-2, is KAGVTQTPRYLIKTRGQQVTLSCSPISGHRSVSWYQQTPGQGLQFLFEYFSETQRNKGNFPGRFSGRQFSNSRSEMNVSTLELGDSALYLCASSGQGPGVTGELFFGEGSRLTVL.

The chain has TRBV20-1 and TRBJ2-5, with D uncertain. The CDR3 has 11 residues. Germline CDR1 is DFQATT and CDR2 is SNEGSKA (reference sequence). V was cut by 6 bases and J by 0 bases, with 5 bases left in between. CDR3: CSAYHQETQYF. CDR3 in DNA: TGCAGTGCCTACCACCAAGAGACCCAGTACTTC.

The chain has TRBV7-2 and TRBJ2-1; D perhaps matches TRBD2 (6 bases). The CDR3 is 14 amino acids. Trimming pared 3 bases from V and 3 bases from J, leaving 9 bases between. Germline-derived CDR1 and CDR2 are SGHTA and FQGNSA. CDR3 loop: CASSLGSGYNEQFF. The CDR3 nucleotides read TGTGCCAGCAGCTTGGGTAGCGGCTACAATGAGCAGTTCTTC.

In its sample, this clonotype was seen a few times. This sequence joins TRBV20-1 and TRBJ1-5; the D is unclear. The CDR3 has 12 residues. Germline assignment: CDR1 DFQATT and CDR2 SNEGSKA (reference sequence). Deletions cut 4 bases from V and 7 bases from J, with 11 bases between. The CDR3 nucleotides are TGCAGTGCTAAGAGGGTCAGCCAGCCCCAGCATTTT. Translation gives CSAKRVSQPQHF.

This chain links TRBV3-1 with TRBJ2-5, with TRBD1 identical over 10 bases. Germline trimming cut 1 base from V and 5 bases from J; bases unmatched to any gene: 10. The CDR3 spans 17 residues. Germline V gene lookup returns CDR1 LGHDT and CDR2 YNNKEL (reference sequence). CDR3 sequence (DNA): TGTGCCAGCAGCCAAGGTTGGACAGGGGGGTCCCATGAGACCCAGTACTTC. This encodes CASSQGWTGGSHETQYF.

V usage is TRBV6-2 or TRBV6-3 and J usage is TRBJ2-1, with TRBD1 matching over 8 bases. V gave up 0 bases and J gave up 4 bases; unmatched junction bases: 5. This CDR3 has 16 residues. From germline, CDR1 is MNHEY and CDR2 SVGEGT. CDR3 residues: CASSYSSGTGYNEQFF. The DNA of the CDR3 is TGTGCCAGCAGTTACTCGTCCGGGACAGGATACAATGAGCAGTTCTTC.

The rearrangement links TRBV11-2 to TRBJ2-3; 9 bases match TRBD2. Germline V CDR1 and CDR2: SGHAT, FQNNGV. V shed 3 bases and J 7 bases; nucleotides not matched to a gene: 11. There are 16 residues in the CDR3. The CDR3 loop reads CASSFKAGGLLYTQYF. CDR3 nucleotide sequence: TGTGCCAGCAGCTTTAAAGCGGGGGGCCTCCTCTATACGCAGTATTTT.

The chain joins TRBV7-9 to TRBJ2-3, with 9 nucleotides matching TRBD1. Trimming cost V 1 base and J 6 bases; bases outside gene matches: 5. The CDR3 is 15 amino acids. In germline, CDR1 is SEHNR, CDR2 FQNEAQ (reference sequence). The CDR3 DNA reads as TGTGCCAGCAGCTTAGGGACAGGGGAAGGGGATACGCAGTATTTT. Residues: CASSLGTGEGDTQYF.

This clonotype was recorded a few times. The J gene is TRBJ2-3, the V gene TRBV28; TRBD2 matches at 10 bases. CDR3 size: 17 residues. V lost 6 bases, J lost 6 bases, and 15 bases stayed unmatched. CDR1 and CDR2 from the germline V gene are MDHEN and SYDVKM. CDR3: CASSPLGLADNKDTQYF. DNA for the CDR3: TGTGCCAGCAGCCCCCTCGGACTAGCGGACAATAAGGATACGCAGTATTTT.

The chain recombines TRBV5-1 with TRBJ2-2; D is perhaps TRBD1 or TRBD2 (5 bases each). The CDR3 totals 15 residues. The V gene's germline CDR1 is SGHRS and CDR2 YFSETQ. V dropped 6 bases and J dropped 0 bases, with 12 bases sitting between them. The CDR3 coding sequence is TGCGCCAGCAACCCGGGACGGACGAACACCGGGGAGCTGTTTTTT. This translates into CASNPGRTNTGELFF.

The CDR3 reads CASSLESLAAWELFF. CDR3 in DNA: TGTGCCAGCAGCTTAGAGTCGCTAGCGGCCTGGGAGCTGTTTTTT. The chain links TRBV11-2 to TRBJ2-2, with TRBD2 matching over 7 bases. The CDR3 length is 15 residues. V dropped 0 bases and J dropped 9; count of bases not matched to a gene: 7. Germline V gives CDR1 SGHAT, CDR2 FQNNGV.

This clonotype was seen a handful of times. This rearrangement joins TRBV28 to TRBJ1-6, with D possibly being TRBD1 (5 bases). Trimming shortened V by 6 bases and J by 7 bases, and 16 bases separated the two germline ends. There are 15 residues in the CDR3. Germline-derived CDR1 and CDR2 are MDHEN and SYDVKM. Here the CDR3 DNA reads TGTGCCAGCAGCCAAACCACAGGAAACAATTCACCCCTCCACTTT. This sequence encodes CASSQTTGNNSPLHF.

The chain joins TRBV29-1 to TRBJ1-4, with D unclear. This CDR3 region has 13 residues. Trimming pared 7 bases from V and 4 bases from J, leaving 13 bases between. CDR1 is SQVTM, CDR2 ANQGSEA, per germline. CDR3 amino acids: CSAQRGINEKLFF. The DNA of the CDR3 is TGCAGCGCCCAAAGAGGGATTAATGAAAAACTGTTTTTT.

There are a few counts of this clonotype. The CDR3 loop is CASTLRGDSTEAFF. The CDR3 DNA follows: TGTGCCAGCACCCTTAGAGGGGACAGCACTGAAGCTTTCTTT. The rearrangement joins TRBV5-6 to TRBJ1-1, with 7 nucleotides matching TRBD1. Germline CDR1 reads SGHDT; CDR2 reads YYEEEE. This CDR3 comprises 14 residues. The J segment lost 4 bases and the V segment lost 6 bases, leaving 9 bases of the junction unmatched.

This clonotype was observed many times. The chain recombines TRBV7-9 with TRBJ2-7; perhaps TRBD1 as D (5 bases). CDR1 and CDR2 from the germline V gene are SEHNR and FQNEAQ (reference sequence). Trimming shortened V by 2 bases and J by 6 bases, and 17 bases separated the two germline ends. The length of the CDR3 is 15 residues. CDR3 DNA sequence: TGTGCCAGCAGCTTACTGGCAGGGAAGTCCGGCGAGCAGTACTTC. Translated: CASSLLAGKSGEQYF.

This clonotype was recorded many times. This chain connects TRBV12-3 or TRBV12-4 to TRBJ2-1; 8 bases are a match to TRBD1. After removal of 4 bases from V and 8 bases from J, the junction contained 16 bases not matched to a gene. The CDR3 totals 17 residues. The CDR3 is CASSSAYRGISPDEQFF. The CDR3 DNA sequence: TGTGCCAGCAGTTCCGCCTACAGGGGGATCTCCCCCGATGAGCAGTTCTTC.

The chain is built from TRBV20-1 and TRBJ2-1, with 9 nucleotides matching TRBD2. The CDR3 sequence is 14 residues long. V dropped 1 base and J dropped 8; count of bases not matched to a gene: 6. The germline V gene encodes CDR1 DFQATT and CDR2 SNEGSKA (reference sequence). Written as DNA, the CDR3 is TGCAGTGCTAGAGTGTCTAGCGGGAACTATGAGCAGTTCTTC. This sequence encodes CSARVSSGNYEQFF.

The chain carries TRBV20-1 and TRBJ2-2; D remains unclear. Trimming took 6 bases from V and 7 from J, leaving 9 bases between them. CDR1 is DFQATT, CDR2 SNEGSKA, per germline (reference sequence). This CDR3 contains 11 residues. The CDR3 loop reads CSARLGGELFF. For the CDR3, the DNA is TGCAGTGCCAGATTAGGCGGGGAGCTGTTTTTT.

The sample holds a few counts of this clonotype. The rearrangement links TRBV11-1 to TRBJ2-7, with no clear D. The CDR3 is made up of 16 amino acids. Per the germline V gene, CDR1 is SGHAT and CDR2 is FQDESV (reference sequence). V lost 5 bases, J lost 2 bases, and 19 bases lay in between. This CDR3 is CASSPGLQRKAYEQYF. CDR3 bases: TGTGCCAGCAGCCCAGGCTTACAGAGGAAAGCCTACGAGCAGTACTTC.

The V gene is TRBV2, the J gene TRBJ2-7; 11 positions match TRBD1. The V gene end was trimmed by 4 bases and the J gene end by 5 bases; junction bases not matched to a gene: 7. The CDR3 loop spans 15 amino acids. Germline values: CDR1 SNHLY, CDR2 FYNNEI. The CDR3 spells CASSVRGQGANEQYF. DNA for the CDR3: TGTGCCAGCAGTGTTCGAGGACAGGGGGCGAACGAGCAGTACTTC.

This clonotype showed up just a few times. The V and J genes are TRBV20-1 and TRBJ2-5; D unresolved. The germline gives CDR1 DFQATT, CDR2 SNEGSKA (reference sequence). This CDR3 is 12 amino acids long. Trimming stripped 6 bases from V and 5 bases from J, with 13 bases between. CDR3 sequence reads: CSAIKTQETQYF. The CDR3 DNA sequence: TGCAGTGCAATAAAGACGCAGGAGACCCAGTACTTC.

The CDR3 sequence is CASSLTSEKLFF. The CDR3 DNA sequence: TGTGCCAGCAGCCTTACATCCGAAAAACTGTTTTTT. This chain links TRBV6-6 with TRBJ1-4; no reliable D call. The CDR3 loop spans 12 amino acids. The V and J ends lost 6 bases and 8 bases respectively, with 10 bases between them. Looked up from germline, CDR1 is MNHNY and CDR2 is SVGAGI (reference sequence).

This chain links TRBV11-2 with TRBJ2-1; 10 positions match TRBD1. The CDR3 contains 14 residues. Germline V lookup: CDR1 SGHAT, CDR2 FQNNGV. The V segment lost 5 bases and the J segment 8 bases; nucleotides outside the gene matches: 6. The CDR3: CASSSRTGGDEQFF. CDR3 nucleotide sequence: TGTGCCAGCAGCAGCAGGACAGGGGGTGATGAGCAGTTCTTC.

This clonotype has ten or more counts. This chain links TRBV20-1 with TRBJ2-1; D is tentatively TRBD1 or TRBD2 (6 bases each). This CDR3 spans 13 amino acids. Germline V gives CDR1 DFQATT, CDR2 SNEGSKA (reference sequence). Trimming cost V 6 bases and J 8 bases, with 17 bases left between them. This chain's CDR3 is CSAQGLFVDEQFF. The CDR3 coding sequence is TGCAGTGCACAGGGACTGTTCGTGGATGAGCAGTTCTTC.

The CDR3 loop reads CAAYRKGGGYEQYF. The CDR3 DNA is TGTGCCGCTTACCGGAAAGGGGGTGGATACGAGCAGTACTTC. The chain carries TRBV19 and TRBJ2-7; D is possibly TRBD1 (6 bases). This CDR3 is 14 amino acids long. CDR1 is LNHDA, CDR2 SQIVND, per germline (reference sequence). V was pared by 11 bases and J by 4 bases, with 21 bases between.

V is TRBV20-1 and J is TRBJ2-1, with D perhaps matching TRBD1 (6 bases). CDR1 and CDR2 from the germline V gene are DFQATT and SNEGSKA (reference sequence). The CDR3 is 13 residues long. Trimming stripped 5 bases from V and 0 bases from J, with 8 bases between. The CDR3 DNA reads TGCAGTGCTCCGGACAGCTCCTACAATGAGCAGTTCTTC. Its protein product is CSAPDSSYNEQFF.

This sequence joins TRBV5-1 and TRBJ2-7; the match to TRBD1 covers 7 bases. Germline CDR1 SGHRS, CDR2 YFSETQ. This CDR3 spans 15 amino acids. V dropped 0 bases and J dropped 4; count of bases not matched to a gene: 7. The CDR3 is CASSLGPGQQYEQYF. CDR3 nucleotide sequence: TGCGCCAGCAGCTTGGGCCCGGGACAGCAATACGAGCAGTACTTC.